This T cell receptor beta chain was captured in a study of PD-L1 blockade in urothelial cancer. About the research overall: Earlier, patients had received 0 to 3 chemotherapy regimens.

Germline assignment: CDR1 SGHRS and CDR2 YFSETQ. V dropped 4 bases and J dropped 5 bases, with 13 bases sitting between them. This CDR3 has 15 residues. TCRdb's table, derived via immunoSEQ multiplex PCR, lists solely in-frame clones and lacks some. This table holds 35,000 to 55,000 clones, roughly four fifths found once. Time point denoted: peripheral blood 6 weeks after treatment start. Sequences were derived from PBMCs, sampled around atezolizumab (anti-PD-L1) treatment. V gene TRBV5-1 combines with J gene TRBJ1-6; D is undetermined. This clonotype originated in a man aged 55-75 years with urothelial cancer. The CDR3 region has the DNA TGCGCCAGCAGCAGGCAGACTCAGAATAATTCACCCCTCCACTTT. Its translation: CASSRQTQNNSPLHF.